This T cell receptor (beta chain) was observed in a study of somatic mutations in cytotoxic T cells in rheumatoid arthritis. The overall study: There were some V beta antibody-stained T-cell populations flow-sorted at nearly 100% purity, and these included V beta1+ cells sequenced for TCRB. Study outcomes and limitations: The slight TRBV07 underrepresentation in rheumatoid arthritis patients received no adjustment for multiple comparisons.

Isolating CD4+ and CD8+ cells involved positive magnetic bead selection on an AutoMACS. Their purity was then checked by flow cytometry. Germline loops: CDR1 SNHLY, CDR2 FYNNEI. The CDR3 covers 12 residues. Original data processing: Matches were rare between published virus-specific TCRB sequences and patient CD8+ clones exceeding 1%. Profiling relied on immunoSEQ multiplex PCR, and the TCRdb table lists in-frame clones only, not all of them. V and J calls and clone size are as listed in that table; D and trimming were resolved from the DNA. Of 15,000 or so clones listed, about 89% are singletons. As concerns this clone: Its antigen is unknown.

The sample comprised CD4+ T cells sorted from blood. V gene TRBV2 combines with J gene TRBJ2-5; TRBD1 matches at 11 bases. The DNA end is more similar to TRBJ2-7, so the J call may be wrong. The TCR comes from a man between 65 and 85 years old with rheumatoid arthritis. In DNA form, the CDR3 reads TGTGCCAGCGGGACAGGGGGACACGAGCAGTACTTC. Amino acid sequence: CASGTGGHEQYF.